This T cell receptor (beta chain) was recorded in a study of T-cell reconstitution after alpha-beta-depleted transplantation in children. Study results and limitations: Two months or so post-transplant, alpha-beta T cells reportedly derived from several hundred expanded graft clones. The study traced high day-60 TCRbeta diversity in some patients to surviving recipient T cells and thymic progenitors.

On this clonotype: As yet, its antigen is unknown.

Germline CDR1 reads SNHLY; CDR2 reads FYNNEI. This CDR3 has 11 residues. Trimming took off 7 bases at V and 8 bases at J, with 9 bases between the two ends. It was with unique molecular identifiers that the TCRbeta library was prepared. In TCRdb, the PCR reads were re-called with MiXCR into one record per CDR3 protein. In the table there are tens of thousands of distinct CDR3 sequences, 5.5% to 7.5% of which are singletons. The chain is built from TRBV2 and TRBJ2-1; weak D call: TRBD2 (5 bases). The receptor was isolated from a female patient aged 2-9 years who had a stem cell transplant for aplastic anemia, so the T cells may come from the graft donor. The sequenced sample was PBMCs, mostly from graft donor cells, obtained 60 days after TCRalphabeta/CD19-depleted stem cell transplant. The DNA for the CDR3 is TGTGCCAGCAAGGAGCGGTATGAGCAGTTCTTC. Protein product: CASKERYEQFF.